These 18 T cell receptor beta chains were sequenced from one sample in a study of T cells in Graves' hyperthyroidism and ophthalmopathy. Amplified TCR beta CDR3 regions came from RNA transcripts. A first-round RT-PCR of the TCR CDR3 used the HTBI primer set. From the multiplex PCR reads, TCRdb called clonotypes with MiXCR, one entry per CDR3 protein. This table has some 570,000 distinct CDR3 sequences, roughly 17% appearing once. Sequencing was carried out using blood. The receptor set was obtained from a young woman with Graves' ophthalmopathy.

This clonotype has at least ten counts. The V and J genes are TRBV28 and TRBJ2-5; no clear D gene. The germline gives CDR1 MDHEN, CDR2 SYDVKM. V was pared by 4 bases and J by 4 bases, with 4 bases between. The CDR3 sequence is 11 residues long. The CDR3 sequence is CASSSGETQYF. CDR3 coding DNA: TGTGCCAGCAGTTCTGGAGAGACCCAGTACTTC.

This clonotype was found a few times. The rearrangement links TRBV28 to TRBJ1-4, with TRBD1 matching 7 bases. The length of the CDR3 is 14 residues. Germline V CDR1 and CDR2: MDHEN, SYDVKM. V shed 3 bases and J 7 bases; nucleotides not matched to a gene: 5. The CDR3 here is CASSFPGQAEKLFF. The CDR3 DNA reads TGTGCCAGCAGTTTTCCCGGACAGGCTGAAAAACTGTTTTTT. The full variable domain, rest sourced from reference TRBV28 and TRBJ1-4, is DVKVTQSSRYLVKRTGEKVFLECVQDMDHENMFWYRQDPGLGLRLIYFSYDVKMKEKGDIPEGYSVSREKKERFSLILESASTNQTSMYLCASSFPGQAEKLFFGSGTQLSVL.

The J gene is TRBJ1-1, the V gene TRBV28; no firm D call. Germline V gene data show CDR1 as MDHEN and CDR2 as SYDVKM. This CDR3 is 11 amino acids long. V was shortened by 4 bases and J by 11 bases, with 11 bases between the two germline ends. The CDR3 protein is CASSYHRDAFF. CDR3 DNA sequence: TGTGCCAGCAGTTATCACCGTGATGCTTTCTTT.

This clonotype was recorded a few times. The chain has TRBV7-3 and TRBJ1-1, with TRBD1 identical over 8 bases. Trimming removed 5 bases from V and 0 bases from J; junction bases left unmatched: 8. There are 16 residues in the CDR3. Germline V gives CDR1 SGHTA, CDR2 FQGTGA. This CDR3 is CASSLGQGAVNTEAFF. The CDR3, as DNA: TGTGCCAGCAGCCTCGGACAGGGCGCCGTGAACACTGAAGCTTTCTTT.

The CDR3 loop reads CASSSQGSQFF. Here the CDR3 DNA reads TGTGCCAGCAGCTCACAGGGGAGTCAGTTCTTC. This chain connects TRBV7-9 to TRBJ2-1, with 7 bases fitting TRBD1. Trimming removed 4 bases from V and 13 bases from J; junction bases left unmatched: 4. This CDR3 comprises 11 residues. The germline V gene has CDR1 SEHNR and CDR2 FQNEAQ (reference sequence).

This clonotype was picked up a small number of times. The J gene is TRBJ2-3, the V gene TRBV6-1; weak D call: TRBD2 (6 bases). V was shortened by 5 bases and J by 2 bases, with 17 bases between the two germline ends. The CDR3 is 16 residues long. Germline CDR1 MNHNS, CDR2 SASEGT. The CDR3 coding sequence is TGTGCCAGCAGTTACGGGTCGGGGGATTACACAGATACGCAGTATTTT. Translating gives CASSYGSGDYTDTQYF.

J is TRBJ1-1 and V is TRBV19; D is ambiguous. V was trimmed by 7 bases and J by 5 bases, leaving 14 bases between them. This CDR3 has 13 amino acids. Germline V gene lookup returns CDR1 LNHDA and CDR2 SQIVND (reference sequence). This CDR3 is CASITETVTEAFF. CDR3 DNA sequence: TGTGCCAGTATCACAGAGACGGTTACTGAAGCTTTCTTT.

The genes are TRBV25-1 and TRBJ1-1; the D gene is possibly TRBD1 (5 bases). V shed 1 base and J shed 7 bases, with 16 bases lying between them. In germline, CDR1 is MGHDK, CDR2 SYGVNS. The CDR3 extends over 15 amino acids. The CDR3 region is CASSESVVGDNEAFF. CDR3 coding DNA: TGTGCCAGCAGTGAATCCGTGGTGGGGGATAATGAAGCTTTCTTT.

This clonotype has at least ten counts. The chain is built from TRBV20-1 and TRBJ1-5, with a weak D call TRBD1 (6 bases). The germline gives CDR1 DFQATT, CDR2 SNEGSKA (reference sequence). V lost 5 bases and J 0 bases, leaving 11 bases between the germline ends. This CDR3 spans 14 amino acids. The DNA for the CDR3 is TGCAGTGCTGGGACACTTGATAGCAATCAGCCCCAGCATTTT. As protein: CSAGTLDSNQPQHF.

This clonotype was recorded many times. The rearrangement joins TRBV7-8 to TRBJ2-1, with 11 positions matching TRBD2. The CDR3 length is 16 residues. Unmatched junction bases numbered 8, after V lost 5 bases and J lost 5 bases. In germline, CDR1 is SGHVS, CDR2 FQNEAQ. The CDR3 sequence is CASSLSRLAGNNEQFF. The CDR3 nucleotides are TGTGCCAGCAGCCTTAGTAGACTAGCGGGGAACAATGAGCAGTTCTTC. The whole variable domain, remainder taken from reference TRBV7-8 and TRBJ2-1, is GAGVSQSPRYKVAKRGQDVALRCDPISGHVSLFWYQQALGQGPEFLTYFQNEAQLDKSGLPSDRFFAERPEGSVSTLKIQRTQQEDSAVYLCASSLSRLAGNNEQFFGPGTRLTVL.

This clonotype occurred many times. The genes are TRBV3-1 and TRBJ2-7; D may match TRBD1 or TRBD2 (7 bases each). Germline V gene data show CDR1 as LGHDT and CDR2 as YNNKEL (reference sequence). This CDR3 is 16 amino acids long. Trimming took off 1 base at V and 2 bases at J, with 15 bases between the two ends. The CDR3 protein is CASSQGTTGRAYEQYF. Written as DNA, the CDR3 is TGTGCCAGCAGCCAAGGCACGACAGGGAGGGCCTACGAGCAGTACTTC.

This clonotype was counted at least ten times. The genes are TRBV7-2 and TRBJ2-1; 8 bases are shared with TRBD1. The V gene end was trimmed by 1 base and the J gene end by 4 bases; junction bases not matched to a gene: 6. Looked up from germline, CDR1 is SGHTA and CDR2 is FQGNSA. This CDR3 has 16 amino acids. The CDR3 reads CASSLGVRGLYNEQFF. The DNA of the CDR3 is TGTGCCAGCAGCTTAGGGGTCAGGGGGCTATACAATGAGCAGTTCTTC.

There are many counts of this clonotype. V and J are TRBV9 and TRBJ2-1; 8 bases agree with TRBD2. The CDR3 runs to 16 residues. The V and J ends lost 4 bases and 5 bases, in that order; junction bases with no gene match: 11. The V gene's germline CDR1 is SGDLS and CDR2 YYNGEE. The CDR3 reads CASSPPSAGADNEQFF. CDR3 coding DNA: TGTGCCAGCAGCCCCCCTTCAGCGGGGGCTGACAATGAGCAGTTCTTC.

This clonotype was seen more than once but under ten times. This chain links TRBV15 with TRBJ1-4, with TRBD1 matching 7 bases. The J segment lost 7 bases and the V segment lost 1 base, leaving 3 bases of the junction unmatched. CDR1 LNHNV and CDR2 YYDKDF come from the germline V gene (reference sequence). The CDR3 has 14 amino acids. The CDR3: CATSRGQGTEKLFF. In DNA form, the CDR3 reads TGTGCCACCAGCAGAGGACAGGGTACTGAAAAACTGTTTTTT. The entire variable domain, with the rest obtained from reference TRBV15 and TRBJ1-4, is as follows: DAMVIQNPRYQVTQFGKPVTLSCSQTLNHNVMYWYQQKSSQAPKLLFHYYDKDFNNEADTPDNFQSRRPNTSFCFLDIRSPGLGDTAMYLCATSRGQGTEKLFFGSGTQLSVL.

In its sample, this clonotype was seen many times. The genes are TRBV28 and TRBJ2-3; possibly TRBD1 for D (6 bases). V gave up 4 bases and J gave up 1 base, with 6 bases separating them. The CDR3 is 13 amino acids. Germline CDR1 MDHEN, CDR2 SYDVKM. DNA for the CDR3: TGTGCCAGCAGTTGGACAGGCACAGATACGCAGTATTTT. It translates to CASSWTGTDTQYF. Full variable domain (remainder filled in from reference TRBV28 and TRBJ2-3): DVKVTQSSRYLVKRTGEKVFLECVQDMDHENMFWYRQDPGLGLRLIYFSYDVKMKEKGDIPEGYSVSREKKERFSLILESASTNQTSMYLCASSWTGTDTQYFGPGTRLTVL.

V gene TRBV7-9 combines with J gene TRBJ1-1; D remains unclear. CDR1 is SEHNR and CDR2 is FQNEAQ in the germline V gene (reference sequence). V lost 6 bases to trimming and J lost 0 bases, with 8 bases between them. The CDR3 runs to 13 residues. The CDR3 reads CASSQDMNTEAFF. CDR3 nucleotide sequence: TGTGCCAGCAGTCAAGACATGAACACTGAAGCTTTCTTT.

This clonotype appeared many times. The V and J genes are TRBV24-1 and TRBJ1-1; D is uncertain. The CDR3 is made up of 16 amino acids. V lost 1 base to trimming and J lost 3 bases, with 14 bases between them. From germline, CDR1 is KGHDR and CDR2 SFDVKD. The CDR3 DNA is TGTGCCACCAGTGATTTCCTTCTTGGATGGGACACTGAAGCTTTCTTT. Translation: CATSDFLLGWDTEAFF.

This clonotype came up a few times. This chain joins TRBV7-2 and TRBJ2-5, with 7 bases aligning to TRBD1. This CDR3 has 15 amino acids. Germline CDR1 and CDR2: SGHTA and FQGNSA. The junction had 6 bases not matched to a gene; V was cut back by 5 bases and J by 0 bases. CDR3 amino acids: CASSHFQGDQETQYF. CDR3 DNA sequence: TGTGCCAGCAGCCATTTCCAGGGGGACCAAGAGACCCAGTACTTC. Full variable domain (rest looked up from reference TRBV7-2 and TRBJ2-5): GAGVSQSPSNKVTEKGKDVELRCDPISGHTALYWYRQSLGQGLEFLIYFQGNSAPDKSGLPSDRFSAERTGGSVSTLTIQRTQQEDSAVYLCASSHFQGDQETQYFGPGTRLLVL.